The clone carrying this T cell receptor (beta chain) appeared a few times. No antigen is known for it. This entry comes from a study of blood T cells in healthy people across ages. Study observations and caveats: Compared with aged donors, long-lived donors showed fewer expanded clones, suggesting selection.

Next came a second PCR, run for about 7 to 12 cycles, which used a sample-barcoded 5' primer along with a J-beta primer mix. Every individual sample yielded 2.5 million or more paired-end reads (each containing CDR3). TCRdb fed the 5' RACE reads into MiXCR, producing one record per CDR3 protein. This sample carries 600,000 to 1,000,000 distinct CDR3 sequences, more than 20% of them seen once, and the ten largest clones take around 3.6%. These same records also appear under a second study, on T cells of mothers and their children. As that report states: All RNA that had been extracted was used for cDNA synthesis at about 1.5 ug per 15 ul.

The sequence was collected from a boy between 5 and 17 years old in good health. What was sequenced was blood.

CDR3 coding DNA: TGTGCCAGCAGCCAGGCGGGACTAGCAAATGAGCAGTTCTTC. Protein product: CASSQAGLANEQFF. The chain employs TRBV14 and TRBJ2-1, with TRBD2 identical over 9 bases. Germline loops: CDR1 SGHDN, CDR2 FVKESK. V lost 3 bases and J lost 7; bases outside the gene matches: 4. The CDR3 length is 14 residues.